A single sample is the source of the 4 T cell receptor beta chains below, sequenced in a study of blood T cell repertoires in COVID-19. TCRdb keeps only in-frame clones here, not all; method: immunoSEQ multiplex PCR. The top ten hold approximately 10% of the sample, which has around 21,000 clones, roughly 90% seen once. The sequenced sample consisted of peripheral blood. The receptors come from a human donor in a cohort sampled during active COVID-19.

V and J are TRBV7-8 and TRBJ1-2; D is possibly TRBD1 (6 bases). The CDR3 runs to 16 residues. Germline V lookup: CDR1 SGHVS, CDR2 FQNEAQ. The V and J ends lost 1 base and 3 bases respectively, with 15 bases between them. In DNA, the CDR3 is TGTGCCAGCAGCTTAGTATTCCGGCAGGGGTACTATGGCTACACCTTC. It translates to CASSLVFRQGYYGYTF.

In DNA form, the CDR3 reads TGTGCCAGCAGCCACTTAGCCCGATCCTCAGACAGCCCCATGAGGTACACCTTC. Translated: CASSHLARSSDSPMRYTF. The J gene is TRBJ1-2, the V gene TRBV11-2; a possible D gene is TRBD1 (5 bases). The germline gives CDR1 SGHAT, CDR2 FQNNGV. The CDR3 is made up of 18 amino acids. The V end was cut by 5 bases, the J end by 11 bases, with 33 bases between.

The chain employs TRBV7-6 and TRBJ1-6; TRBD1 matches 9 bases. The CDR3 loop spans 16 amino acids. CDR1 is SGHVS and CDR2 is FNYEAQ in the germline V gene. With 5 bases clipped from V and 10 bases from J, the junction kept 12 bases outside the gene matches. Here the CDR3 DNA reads TGTGCCAGCAGCCAGGGACCGGGACAGGGCAAATCACCCCTCCACTTT. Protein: CASSQGPGQGKSPLHF.

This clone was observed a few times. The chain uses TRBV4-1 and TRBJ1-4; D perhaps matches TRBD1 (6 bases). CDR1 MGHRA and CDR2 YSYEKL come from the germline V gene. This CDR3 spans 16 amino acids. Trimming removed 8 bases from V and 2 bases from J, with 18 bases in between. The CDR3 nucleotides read TGCGCCAGCGGGGGGGCTAGCTTGATGACTAATGAAAAACTGTTTTTT. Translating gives CASGGASLMTNEKLFF.